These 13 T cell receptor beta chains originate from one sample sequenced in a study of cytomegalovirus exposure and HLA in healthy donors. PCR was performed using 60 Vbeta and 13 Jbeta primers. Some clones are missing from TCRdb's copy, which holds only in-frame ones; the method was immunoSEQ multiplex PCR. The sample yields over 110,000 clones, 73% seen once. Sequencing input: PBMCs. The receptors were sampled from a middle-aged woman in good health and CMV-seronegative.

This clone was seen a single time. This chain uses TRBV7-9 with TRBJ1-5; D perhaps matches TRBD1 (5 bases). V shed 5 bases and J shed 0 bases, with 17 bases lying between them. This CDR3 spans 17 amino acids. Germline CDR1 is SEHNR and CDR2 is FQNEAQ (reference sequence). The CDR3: CASSLPVGGDSNQPQHF. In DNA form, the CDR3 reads TGTGCCAGCAGCCTCCCCGTGGGGGGTGATAGCAATCAGCCCCAGCATTTT.

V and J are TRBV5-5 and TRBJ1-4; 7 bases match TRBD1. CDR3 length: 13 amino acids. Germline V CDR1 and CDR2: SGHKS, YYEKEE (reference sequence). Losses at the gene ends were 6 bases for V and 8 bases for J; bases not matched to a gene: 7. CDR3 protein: CASNSPGGEKLFF. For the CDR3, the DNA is TGTGCCAGCAATTCCCCAGGGGGAGAAAAACTGTTTTTT.

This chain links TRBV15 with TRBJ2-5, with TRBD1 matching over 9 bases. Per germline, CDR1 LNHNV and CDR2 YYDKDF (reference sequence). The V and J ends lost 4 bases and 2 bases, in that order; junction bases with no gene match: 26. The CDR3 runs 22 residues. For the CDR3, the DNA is TGTGCCACCAGCACAGACGCGGGACAGGGTACCAGGAGGTTCTTATTGCAAGAGACCCAGTACTTC. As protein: CATSTDAGQGTRRFLLQETQYF. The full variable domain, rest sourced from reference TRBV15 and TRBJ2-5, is DAMVIQNPRYQVTQFGKPVTLSCSQTLNHNVMYWYQQKSSQAPKLLFHYYDKDFNNEADTPDNFQSRRPNTSFCFLDIRSPGLGDTAMYLCATSTDAGQGTRRFLLQETQYFGPGTRLLVL.

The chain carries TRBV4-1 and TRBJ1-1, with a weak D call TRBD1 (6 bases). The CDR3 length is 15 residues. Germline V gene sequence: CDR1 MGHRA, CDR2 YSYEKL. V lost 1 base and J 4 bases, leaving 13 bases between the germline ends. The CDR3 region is CASSQVRGGATEAFF. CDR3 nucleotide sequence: TGCGCCAGCAGCCAAGTAAGGGGGGGTGCCACTGAAGCTTTCTTT.

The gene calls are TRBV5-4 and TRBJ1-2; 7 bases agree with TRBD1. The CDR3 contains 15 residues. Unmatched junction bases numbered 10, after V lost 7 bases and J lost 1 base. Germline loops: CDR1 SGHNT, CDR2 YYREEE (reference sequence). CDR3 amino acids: CASGNSGQLNYGYTF. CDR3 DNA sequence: TGTGCCAGCGGGAATTCGGGACAGCTTAACTATGGCTACACCTTC.

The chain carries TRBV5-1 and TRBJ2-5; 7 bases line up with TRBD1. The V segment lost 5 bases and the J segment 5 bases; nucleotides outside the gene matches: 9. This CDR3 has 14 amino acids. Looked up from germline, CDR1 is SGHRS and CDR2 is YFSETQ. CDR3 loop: CASRTGSSKETQYF. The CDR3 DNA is TGCGCCAGCAGGACAGGGTCCTCGAAGGAGACCCAGTACTTC.

CDR3 DNA: TGCGCCAGCAGCAAAGGGGACAGGGATAATTCACCCCTCCACTTT. Translated, it gives CASSKGDRDNSPLHF. The rearrangement links TRBV4-3 to TRBJ1-6; 9 bases align to TRBD1. J lost 5 bases, V lost 5 bases, and 4 bases had no gene match. The CDR3 runs to 15 residues. CDR1 is LGHNA and CDR2 is YSLEER in the germline V gene.

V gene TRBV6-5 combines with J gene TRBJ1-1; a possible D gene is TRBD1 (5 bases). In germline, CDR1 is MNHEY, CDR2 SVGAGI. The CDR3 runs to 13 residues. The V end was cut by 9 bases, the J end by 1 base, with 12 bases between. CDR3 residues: CARSTTGNTEAFF. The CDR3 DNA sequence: TGTGCCAGGAGTACAACAGGGAACACTGAAGCTTTCTTT.

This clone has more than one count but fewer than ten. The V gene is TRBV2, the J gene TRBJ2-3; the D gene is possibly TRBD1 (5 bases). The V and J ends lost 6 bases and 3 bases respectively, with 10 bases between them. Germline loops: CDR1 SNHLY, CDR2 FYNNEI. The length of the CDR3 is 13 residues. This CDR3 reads CASRTDNTDTQYF. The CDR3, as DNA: TGTGCCAGCAGGACAGATAATACAGATACGCAGTATTTT.

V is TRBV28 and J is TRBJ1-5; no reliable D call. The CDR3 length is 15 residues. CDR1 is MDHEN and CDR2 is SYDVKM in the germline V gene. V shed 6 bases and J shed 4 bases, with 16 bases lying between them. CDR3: CASRGGGLRNQPQHF. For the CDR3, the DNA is TGTGCCAGCAGAGGAGGCGGGTTAAGGAATCAGCCCCAGCATTTT. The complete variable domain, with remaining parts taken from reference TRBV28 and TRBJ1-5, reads DVKVTQSSRYLVKRTGEKVFLECVQDMDHENMFWYRQDPGLGLRLIYFSYDVKMKEKGDIPEGYSVSREKKERFSLILESASTNQTSMYLCASRGGGLRNQPQHFGDGTRLSIL.

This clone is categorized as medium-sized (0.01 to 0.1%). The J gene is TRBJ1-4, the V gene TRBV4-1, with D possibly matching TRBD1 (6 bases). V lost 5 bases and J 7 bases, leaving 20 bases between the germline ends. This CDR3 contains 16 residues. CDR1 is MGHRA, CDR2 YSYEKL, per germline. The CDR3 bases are TGCGCCAGCAGCTCCCCCGAGGGGGGGGTGAGTGAAAAACTGTTTTTT. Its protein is CASSSPEGGVSEKLFF.

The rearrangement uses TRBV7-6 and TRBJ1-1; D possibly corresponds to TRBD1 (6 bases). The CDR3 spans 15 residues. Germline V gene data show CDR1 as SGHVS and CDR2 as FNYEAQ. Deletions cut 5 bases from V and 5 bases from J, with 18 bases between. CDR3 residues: CASSPPGGARTEAFF. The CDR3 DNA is TGTGCCAGCAGCCCCCCGGGGGGGGCGCGGACTGAAGCTTTCTTT.

CDR3 sequence: CASSQVQYNEQFF. Here the CDR3 DNA reads TGCGCCAGCAGCCAGGTACAGTACAATGAGCAGTTCTTC. The V gene is TRBV4-1, the J gene TRBJ2-1; no reliable D call. Germline V gene lookup returns CDR1 MGHRA and CDR2 YSYEKL. V dropped 3 bases and J dropped 4 bases, with 7 bases sitting between them. This CDR3 spans 13 amino acids.